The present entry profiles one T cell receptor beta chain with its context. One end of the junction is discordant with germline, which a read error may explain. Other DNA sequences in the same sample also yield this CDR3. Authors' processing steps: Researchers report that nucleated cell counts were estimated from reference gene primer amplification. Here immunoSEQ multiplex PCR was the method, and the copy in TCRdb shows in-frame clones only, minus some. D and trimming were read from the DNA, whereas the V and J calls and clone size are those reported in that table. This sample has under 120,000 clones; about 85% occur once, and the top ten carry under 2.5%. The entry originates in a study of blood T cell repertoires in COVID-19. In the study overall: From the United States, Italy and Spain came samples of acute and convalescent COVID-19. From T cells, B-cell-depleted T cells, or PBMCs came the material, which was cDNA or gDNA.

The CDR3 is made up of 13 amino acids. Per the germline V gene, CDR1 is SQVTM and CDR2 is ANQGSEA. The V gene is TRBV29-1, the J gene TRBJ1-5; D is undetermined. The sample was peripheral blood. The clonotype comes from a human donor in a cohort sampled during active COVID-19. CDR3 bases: TGCAGTGTTGCTTTGGGCGTCAATCAGCCCCAGCATTTT. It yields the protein CSVALGVNQPQHF.